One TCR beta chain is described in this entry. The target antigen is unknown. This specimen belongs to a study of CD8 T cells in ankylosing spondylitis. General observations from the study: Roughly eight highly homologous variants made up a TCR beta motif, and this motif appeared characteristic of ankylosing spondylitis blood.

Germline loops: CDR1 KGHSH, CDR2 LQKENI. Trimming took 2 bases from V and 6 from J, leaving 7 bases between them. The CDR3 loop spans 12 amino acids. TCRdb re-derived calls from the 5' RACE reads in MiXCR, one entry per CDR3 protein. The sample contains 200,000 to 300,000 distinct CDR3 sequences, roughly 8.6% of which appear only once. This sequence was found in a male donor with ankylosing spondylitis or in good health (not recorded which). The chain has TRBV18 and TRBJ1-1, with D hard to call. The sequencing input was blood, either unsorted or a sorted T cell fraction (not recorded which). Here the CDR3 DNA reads TGTGCCAGCTCACCAATGTTGTCTGAAGCTTTCTTT. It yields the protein CASSPMLSEAFF.